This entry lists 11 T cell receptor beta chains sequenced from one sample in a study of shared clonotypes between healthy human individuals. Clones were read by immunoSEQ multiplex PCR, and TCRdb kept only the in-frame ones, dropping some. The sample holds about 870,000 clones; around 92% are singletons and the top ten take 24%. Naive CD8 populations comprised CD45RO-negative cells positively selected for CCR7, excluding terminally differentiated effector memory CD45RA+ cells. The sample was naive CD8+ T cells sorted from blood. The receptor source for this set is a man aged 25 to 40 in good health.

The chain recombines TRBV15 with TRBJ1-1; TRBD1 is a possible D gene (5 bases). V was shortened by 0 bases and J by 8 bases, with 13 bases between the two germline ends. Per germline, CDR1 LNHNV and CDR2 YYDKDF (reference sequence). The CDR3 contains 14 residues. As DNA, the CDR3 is TGTGCCACCAGCAGAGATGGGACGGGGACCGAAGCTTTCTTT. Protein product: CATSRDGTGTEAFF.

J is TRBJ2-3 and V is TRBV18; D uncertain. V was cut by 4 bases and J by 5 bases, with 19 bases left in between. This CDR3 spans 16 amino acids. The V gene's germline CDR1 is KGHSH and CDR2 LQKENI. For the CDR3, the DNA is TGTGCCAGCTCACGTCCCGGAAAGGTCGTGGGAGATACGCAGTATTTT. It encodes CASSRPGKVVGDTQYF. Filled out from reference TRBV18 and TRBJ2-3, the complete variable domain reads NAGVMQNPRHLVRRRGQEARLRCSPMKGHSHVYWYRQLPEEGLKFMVYLQKENIIDESGMPKERFSAEFPKEGPSILRIQQVVRGDSAAYFCASSRPGKVVGDTQYFGPGTRLTVL.

The CDR3 spells CASSPGLADEQYF. The CDR3 DNA reads TGTGCCAGCAGTCCGGGACTAGCGGACGAGCAGTACTTC. The V and J genes are TRBV27 and TRBJ2-7; 11 nucleotides match TRBD2. The CDR3 is 13 residues long. Germline V gene lookup returns CDR1 MNHEY and CDR2 SMNVEV (reference sequence). V shed 5 bases and J 5 bases; nucleotides not matched to a gene: 2.

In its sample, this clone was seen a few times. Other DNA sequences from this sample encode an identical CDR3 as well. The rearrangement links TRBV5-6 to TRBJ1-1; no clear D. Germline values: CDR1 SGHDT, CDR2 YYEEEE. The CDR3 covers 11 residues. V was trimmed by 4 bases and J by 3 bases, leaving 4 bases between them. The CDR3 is CASSLDTEAFF. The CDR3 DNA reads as TGTGCCAGCAGCCTGGACACTGAAGCTTTCTTT.

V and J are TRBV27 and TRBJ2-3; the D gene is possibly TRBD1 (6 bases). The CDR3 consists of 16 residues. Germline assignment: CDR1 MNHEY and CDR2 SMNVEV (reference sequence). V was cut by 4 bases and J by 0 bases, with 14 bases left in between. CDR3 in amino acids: CASSWRTVSSTDTQYF. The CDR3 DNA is TGTGCCAGCAGTTGGCGGACAGTATCTAGCACAGATACGCAGTATTTT.

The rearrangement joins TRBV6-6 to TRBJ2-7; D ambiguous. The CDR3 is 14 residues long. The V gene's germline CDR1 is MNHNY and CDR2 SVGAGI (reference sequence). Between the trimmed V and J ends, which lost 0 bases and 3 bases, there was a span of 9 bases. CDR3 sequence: CASSYSILGYEQYF. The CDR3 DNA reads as TGTGCCAGCAGTTACTCGATCCTGGGCTACGAGCAGTACTTC.

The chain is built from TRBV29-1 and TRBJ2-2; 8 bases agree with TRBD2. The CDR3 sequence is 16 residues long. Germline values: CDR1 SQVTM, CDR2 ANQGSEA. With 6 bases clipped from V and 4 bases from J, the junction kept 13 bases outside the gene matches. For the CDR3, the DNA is TGCAGCGTGGAGGGATTGGCGGGAGGACCCACCGGGGAGCTGTTTTTT. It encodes CSVEGLAGGPTGELFF.

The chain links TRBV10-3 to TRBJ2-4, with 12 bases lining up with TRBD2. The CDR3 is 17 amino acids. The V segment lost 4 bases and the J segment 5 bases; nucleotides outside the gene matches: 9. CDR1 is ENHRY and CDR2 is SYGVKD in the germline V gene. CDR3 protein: CAISGEMTSGGQNIQYF. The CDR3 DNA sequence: TGTGCCATCAGTGGAGAGATGACTAGCGGGGGTCAAAACATTCAGTACTTC.

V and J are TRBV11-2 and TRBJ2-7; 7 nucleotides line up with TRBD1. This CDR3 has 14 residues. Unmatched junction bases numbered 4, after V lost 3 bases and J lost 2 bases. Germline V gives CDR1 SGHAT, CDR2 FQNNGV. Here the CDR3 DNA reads TGTGCCAGCAGCTTCGGACAGGCCGCCTACGAGCAGTACTTC. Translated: CASSFGQAAYEQYF. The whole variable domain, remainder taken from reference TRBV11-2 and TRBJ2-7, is EAGVAQSPRYKIIEKRQSVAFWCNPISGHATLYWYQQILGQGPKLLIQFQNNGVVDDSQLPKDRFSAERLKGVDSTLKIQPAKLEDSAVYLCASSFGQAAYEQYFGPGTRLTVT.

The CDR3 nucleotides are TGTGCCAGCAGTTACTCGGCCAACCGATACGAGCAGTACTTC. This gives the protein CASSYSANRYEQYF. The chain links TRBV6-6 to TRBJ2-7; D not resolved. The germline gives CDR1 MNHNY, CDR2 SVGAGI (reference sequence). The CDR3 has 14 amino acids. The V end was cut by 0 bases, the J end by 4 bases, with 10 bases between.

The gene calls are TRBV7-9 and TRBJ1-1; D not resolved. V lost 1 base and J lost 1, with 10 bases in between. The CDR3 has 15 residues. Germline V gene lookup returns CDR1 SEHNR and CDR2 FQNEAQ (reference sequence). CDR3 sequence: CASSLVLGSNTEAFF. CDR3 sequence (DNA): TGTGCCAGCAGCTTAGTATTGGGATCGAACACTGAAGCTTTCTTT. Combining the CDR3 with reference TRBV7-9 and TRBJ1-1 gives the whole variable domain DTGVSQNPRHKITKRGQNVTFRCDPISEHNRLYWYRQTLGQGPEFLTYFQNEAQLEKSRLLSDRFSAERPKGSFSTLEIQRTEQGDSAMYLCASSLVLGSNTEAFFGQGTRLTVV.